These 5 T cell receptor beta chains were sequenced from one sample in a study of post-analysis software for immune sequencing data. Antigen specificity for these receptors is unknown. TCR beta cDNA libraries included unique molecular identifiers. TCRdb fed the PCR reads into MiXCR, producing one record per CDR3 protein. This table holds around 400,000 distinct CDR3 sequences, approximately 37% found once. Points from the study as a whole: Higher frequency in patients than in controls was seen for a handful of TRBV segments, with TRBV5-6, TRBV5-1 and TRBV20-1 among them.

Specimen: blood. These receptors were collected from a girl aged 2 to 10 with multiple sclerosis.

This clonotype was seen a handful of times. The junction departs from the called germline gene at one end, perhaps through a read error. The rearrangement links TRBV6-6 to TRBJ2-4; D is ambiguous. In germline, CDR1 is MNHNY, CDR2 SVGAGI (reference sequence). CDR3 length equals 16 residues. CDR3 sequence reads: CAGSYDPLLAKNIQYF. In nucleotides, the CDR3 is TGTGCCGGCAGTTACGACCCCCTACTAGCCAAAAACATTCAGTACTTC.

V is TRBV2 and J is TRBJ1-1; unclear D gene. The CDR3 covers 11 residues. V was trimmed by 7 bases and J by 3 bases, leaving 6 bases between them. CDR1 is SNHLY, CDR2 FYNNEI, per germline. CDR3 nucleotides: TGTGCCAGCATGGGATACACTGAAGCTTTCTTT. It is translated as CASMGYTEAFF.

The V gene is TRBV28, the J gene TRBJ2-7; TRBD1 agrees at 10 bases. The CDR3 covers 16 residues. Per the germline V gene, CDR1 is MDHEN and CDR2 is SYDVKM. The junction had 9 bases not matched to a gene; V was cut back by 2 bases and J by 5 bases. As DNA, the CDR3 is TGTGCCAGCAGTTTACCATTTCCGGGACAGGGGAACGAGCAGTACTTC. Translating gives CASSLPFPGQGNEQYF.

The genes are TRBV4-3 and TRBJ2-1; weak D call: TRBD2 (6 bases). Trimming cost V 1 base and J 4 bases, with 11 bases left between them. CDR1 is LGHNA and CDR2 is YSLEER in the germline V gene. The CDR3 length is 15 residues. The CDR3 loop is CASSQGWSGYNEQFF. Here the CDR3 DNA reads TGCGCCAGCAGCCAAGGGTGGAGCGGGTACAATGAGCAGTTCTTC.

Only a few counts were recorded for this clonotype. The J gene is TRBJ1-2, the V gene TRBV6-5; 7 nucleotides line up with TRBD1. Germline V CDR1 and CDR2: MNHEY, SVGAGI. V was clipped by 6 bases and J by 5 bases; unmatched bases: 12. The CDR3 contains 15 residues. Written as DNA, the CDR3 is TGTGCCAGCAGGGTCGTGACGGGACAGTTATATGGCTACACCTTC. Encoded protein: CASRVVTGQLYGYTF.